The T cell receptor (beta chain) described here comes from a study of OX40 agonist ivuxolimab in advanced cancers. As for the study in general: Aged about 20 to 85 with a mean of about 60 years, they were less than 90% male. Study conclusions and caveats: Nonresponders, in some cases, also had low normalized T-cell clonal expansion. CD8+ T cells showed, on average, more clonal expansion than CD4+ cells. At doses 0.1 to 3.0 mg/kg, CD4+ and CD8+ clones expanded.

In the case of this clone: Its antigen is currently unknown.

Libraries were prepared by immunoSEQ multiplex PCR; TCRdb keeps only in-frame clonotypes and omits some of them. The sample includes over 14,000 clones, over 75% seen only once; the top ten take approximately 18%. Sequences were derived from CD4+ or CD8+ T cells sorted from blood, sampled in a trial of the OX40 agonist ivuxolimab. The receptor was derived from an adult with an advanced solid tumor such as melanoma, head and neck, liver or kidney cancer.

The CDR3 coding sequence is TGTGCCAGCAGCTTAATAGGGGGCCAGCATTCTTCCCATGAGCAGTTCTTC. As protein: CASSLIGGQHSSHEQFF. The rearrangement uses TRBV7-9 and TRBJ2-1; TRBD1 agrees at 7 bases. Germline loops: CDR1 SEHNR, CDR2 FQNEAQ (reference sequence). Trimming took 2 bases from V and 8 from J; bases not matched to a gene: 15. This CDR3 region has 17 residues.